This is a list of T cell receptor beta chains from one sample in a study of cytomegalovirus exposure and HLA in healthy donors. Sequenced by immunoSEQ multiplex PCR; TCRdb stores in-frame clones only, minus some. The sample consists of 60,000 to 80,000 clones, approximately 75% of them appearing once. What was sequenced was PBMCs. These receptors came from a woman in her 30s in good health and CMV-seronegative. Each CDR3 is given with its conserved first and last residue. Each record gives: V gene, J gene, clone size, D gene, CDR3 DNA, CDR3 protein. A D gene is named only where the DNA matches it firmly. The size of a clone is reported for some rows only, either as once, few or many, or as a class for expanded clones.

>TRBV4-2|TRBJ2-1|NA|NA
TGTGCCAGCAGCCAGCCTAGCTTCAGCTCCTACAATGAGCAGTTCTTC
CASSQPSFSSYNEQFF
>TRBV19|TRBJ1-2|NA|NA
TGTGCCAGTAGTATTTCCCCGGCAGGCCAATTCTATGGCTACACCTTC
CASSISPAGQFYGYTF
>TRBV5-1|TRBJ2-7|NA|TRBD2
TGCGCCAGCACCCCTAGGGTGAGCGGGAGTAATGAGCAGTACTTC
CASTPRVSGSNEQYF
>TRBV19|TRBJ2-2|NA|TRBD2
TGTGCCAGTAATCGCGGGAGTGGCACCGGGGAGCGGTTTTTT
CASNRGSGTGERFF
>TRBV28|TRBJ2-2|few|NA
TGTGCCAGCAGCCGCGAATACACCGGGGAGCTGTTTTTT
CASSREYTGELFF
>TRBV21-1|TRBJ2-1|NA|NA
TGTGCCAGCAGCTCCCTGGAGGAAGGGCGGGAGTCCTACAATGAGCAGTTCTTC
CASSSLEEGRESYNEQFF
>TRBV5-6|TRBJ2-5|NA|TRBD2
TGTGCCAGCAGCGGGACTAGCGGACAAGAGACCCAGTACTTC
CASSGTSGQETQYF
>TRBV11-1|TRBJ2-4|NA|NA
TGTGCCAGCAGCCTTAGGGCAGGGTACGCCAAAAACATTCAGTACTTC
CASSLRAGYAKNIQYF
>TRBV28|TRBJ2-1|NA|TRBD2
TGTGCCAGCACCTCGGGGAGGGGCGTCTACAATGAGCAGTTCTTC
CASTSGRGVYNEQFF
>TRBV14|TRBJ2-3|NA|NA
TGTGCCAGCAGCGTACAGGGTGCAGATACGCAGTATTTT
CASSVQGADTQYF
>TRBV7-9|TRBJ1-4|once|NA
TGTGCCAGCAGCTTAGACCTCAGGGAAGGCGAAAAACTGTTTTTT
CASSLDLREGEKLFF
>TRBV28|TRBJ1-2|NA|NA
TGTGCCAGCAGTTTAGGAGGAGATGCCCTCTATGGCTACACCTTC
CASSLGGDALYGYTF
>TRBV19|TRBJ2-7|NA|TRBD2
TGTGCCAGTAGTTCCCAGCGGGAGGGCCCTCTCCGGCGGTACTACGAGCAGTACTTC
CASSSQREGPLRRYYEQYF
>TRBV19|TRBJ2-7|NA|NA
TGTGCCAGTAGTATAGGTGACAGCCTCCCGAGGTCCTACGAGCAGTACTTC
CASSIGDSLPRSYEQYF
>TRBV5-1|TRBJ2-1|NA|TRBD1
TGCGCCAGCAGAACGGGACAGGGGGCTTTATTGAATGAGCAGTTCTTC
CASRTGQGALLNEQFF
>TRBV30|TRBJ2-2|NA|TRBD2
TGTGCCTGGAAGGCTAGCGGGTCCCGCACCGGGGAGCTGTTTTTT
CAWKASGSRTGELFF
>TRBV18|TRBJ2-3|NA|NA
TGTGCCAGCTCACCGCGACAAGCCGACACAGATACGCAGTATTTT
CASSPRQADTDTQYF
>TRBV10-3|TRBJ1-2|few|TRBD1
TGTGCCATCAGTGATTTAACAGGGGAGCGGGATGGCTACACCTTC
CAISDLTGERDGYTF
>TRBV27|TRBJ2-7|NA|TRBD1
TGTGCCAGCAGTTTTTCCGGGACAGGGGGGTCAGAGCAGTACTTC
CASSFSGTGGSEQYF
>TRBV4-3|TRBJ2-5|NA|TRBD2
TGCGCCAGCAGCCAAGAAGGTGCGGGAGGTTCGGGGGAGACCCAGTACTTC
CASSQEGAGGSGETQYF
>TRBV19|TRBJ2-1|NA|NA
TGTGCCAGTAGTATACAGACACTCTCCTACAATGAGCAGTTCTTC
CASSIQTLSYNEQFF
>TRBV10-1|TRBJ2-7|few|TRBD1
TGCGCCAGCAGTTGGGACCCCGGGACAGGGAATTACGAGCAGTACTTC
CASSWDPGTGNYEQYF
>TRBV28|TRBJ2-1|NA|NA
TGTGCCAGCAGGAGAGCGTCTAACAATGAGCAGTTCTTC
CASRRASNNEQFF
>TRBV7-2|TRBJ2-3|few|TRBD1
TGTGCCAGCAGCTTAACCCCGAATAGGGGGCCAACAGATACGCAGTATTTT
CASSLTPNRGPTDTQYF
>TRBV10-2|TRBJ1-2|few|TRBD1
TGCGCCAGCAGCCCTGGGACAGGGGGACGGTATGGCTACACCTTC
CASSPGTGGRYGYTF
>TRBV27|TRBJ1-1|NA|TRBD1
TGTGCCAGCAGTTTACAGGGGGCCACTGAAGCTTTCTTT
CASSLQGATEAFF
>TRBV4-1|TRBJ1-5|NA|NA
TGCGCCAGCAGCCAATATAGCAATCAGCCCCAGCATTTT
CASSQYSNQPQHF
>TRBV30|TRBJ2-5|NA|TRBD2
TGTGCCTGGAGTGTAGGGGCGGGAGTACTGGAGACCCAGTACTTC
CAWSVGAGVLETQYF
>TRBV6-5|TRBJ1-2|NA|NA
TGTGCCAGCAGTTACCATGACAAATATGGCTACACCTTC
CASSYHDKYGYTF
>TRBV11-3|TRBJ2-1|NA|TRBD1
TGTGCCAGCAGCCCTACAGGGGATGAGCAGTTCTTC
CASSPTGDEQFF
>TRBV7-2|TRBJ2-2|NA|NA
TGTGCCAGCAGCTTAGTTGCTAGCCGCACCGGGGAGCTGTTTTTT
CASSLVASRTGELFF
>TRBV12-5|TRBJ2-1|few|TRBD2
TGTGCTAGTGGTTTGGCCCTCCCGGGAGGCAATGAGCAGTTCTTC
CASGLALPGGNEQFF
>TRBV30|TRBJ1-5|NA|TRBD1
TGTGCCTCTCGCACAGGGGTAGGACAGCCCCAGCATTTT
CASRTGVGQPQHF
>TRBV11-2|TRBJ2-5|few|NA
TGTGCCAGCAGCTTAGAGGGACACAACCAAGAGACCCAGTACTTC
CASSLEGHNQETQYF
>TRBV4-2|TRBJ1-5|NA|NA
TGTGCCAGCAGCCAAGGAGGGGGACAAAATAGCAATCAGCCCCAGCATTTT
CASSQGGGQNSNQPQHF
>TRBV9|TRBJ1-1|NA|NA
TGTGCCAGCAGCGTAGGGGGGGTAAACACTGAAGCTTTCTTT
CASSVGGVNTEAFF
>TRBV7-8|TRBJ1-3|NA|NA
TGTGCCAGCAGCTTAGCATGGGTGGGGGGCTCTGGAAACACCATATATTTT
CASSLAWVGGSGNTIYF
>TRBV27|TRBJ1-2|few|TRBD1
TGTGCCAGCAGTTTGGGGGGGACAGGAACCTATGGCTACACCTTC
CASSLGGTGTYGYTF
>TRBV29-1|TRBJ1-1|NA|TRBD1
TGCAGCGTTGAACCCCCCGGGACAGGGCGGAACACTGAAGCTTTCTTT
CSVEPPGTGRNTEAFF
>TRBV30|TRBJ1-4|NA|NA
TGTGCCTGGAACGACGGTAGCGCAACTAATGAAAAACTGTTTTTT
CAWNDGSATNEKLFF
>TRBV30|TRBJ2-1|NA|TRBD2
TGTGCCTGGAGTCGGGGACTAGCGGGAGAGTACAATGAGCAGTTCTTC
CAWSRGLAGEYNEQFF
>TRBV7-9|TRBJ2-2|NA|TRBD2
TGTGCCAGCAGCCCGGTCTCTAGCGGCTTCTTAAACACCGGGGAGCTGTTTTTT
CASSPVSSGFLNTGELFF
>TRBV19|TRBJ2-5|few|TRBD2
TGTGCCAGTAGTATAGGACTAGCGGGAGGGCAAGAGACCCAGTACTTC
CASSIGLAGGQETQYF
>TRBV5-4|TRBJ2-3|NA|TRBD2
TGTGCCAGCAGCCGGGGGGGGATTTACACAGATACGCAGTATTTT
CASSRGGIYTDTQYF
>TRBV15|TRBJ1-1|NA|NA
TGTGCCACCAGCCCCTCGAGGCAGGGGAACACTGAAGCTTTCTTT
CATSPSRQGNTEAFF
>TRBV30|TRBJ2-2|NA|TRBD1
TGTGCCTGGAGTTTTAGGGGGCGAGCCGGGGAGCTGTTTTTT
CAWSFRGRAGELFF
>TRBV4-3|TRBJ2-3|NA|NA
TGCGCCAGCAGCTTGGGGGCGGGCACAGATACGCAGTATTTT
CASSLGAGTDTQYF
>TRBV7-2|TRBJ2-1|NA|TRBD1
TGTGCCAGCAGCTCCCCGGTCAGACAGGGGCCCTACAATGAGCAGTTCTTC
CASSSPVRQGPYNEQFF
>TRBV16|TRBJ1-3|NA|NA
TGTGCCAGCAGCCAATATGTTGTTGATGCGGGCCGTAACACCATATATTTT
CASSQYVVDAGRNTIYF
>TRBV7-2|TRBJ2-1|NA|TRBD2
TGTGCCAGCAGCCCTAGCGGGAAACGGAATGAGCAGTTCTTC
CASSPSGKRNEQFF
>TRBV29-1|TRBJ2-2|few|TRBD1
TGCAGCGCACAGGGGGCGAGGAACACCGGGGAGCTGTTTTTT
CSAQGARNTGELFF
>TRBV5-1|TRBJ2-7|few|NA
TGCGCCAGCAGCTTGGGACAGGCACCACCTACCGAGCAGTACTTC
CASSLGQAPPTEQYF
>TRBV28|TRBJ2-5|few|NA
TGTGCCAGCAGTTCCCCCGGGCCCCGGAGGGAGCAGTACTTC
CASSSPGPRREQYF
>TRBV6-5|TRBJ1-1|NA|NA
TGTGCCAGCAGTTACTCGTCTCACAGGGCCAACACTGAAGCTTTCTTT
CASSYSSHRANTEAFF
>TRBV5-1|TRBJ2-1|NA|NA
TGCGCCACCCGCGTAGATTGGAGCTCCTACAATGAGCAGTTCTTC
CATRVDWSSYNEQFF